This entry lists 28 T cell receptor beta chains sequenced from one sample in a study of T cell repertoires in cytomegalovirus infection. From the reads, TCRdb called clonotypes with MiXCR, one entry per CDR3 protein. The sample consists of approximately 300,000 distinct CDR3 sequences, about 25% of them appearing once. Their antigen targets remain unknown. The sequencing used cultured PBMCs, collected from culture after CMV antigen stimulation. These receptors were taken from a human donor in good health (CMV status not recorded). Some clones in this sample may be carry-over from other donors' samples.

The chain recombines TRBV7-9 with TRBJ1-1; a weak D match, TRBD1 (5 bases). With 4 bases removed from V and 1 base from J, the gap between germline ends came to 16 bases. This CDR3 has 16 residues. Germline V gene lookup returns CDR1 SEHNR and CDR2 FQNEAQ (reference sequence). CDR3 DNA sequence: TGTGCCAGCAGCTCACCCGTAGGGGTTAGGAACACTGAAGCTTTCTTT. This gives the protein CASSSPVGVRNTEAFF.

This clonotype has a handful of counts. DNA of the CDR3: TGTGCCAGCAGCCGACTAGCGGGAGGGCCAGGCGAGCAGTACTTC. Translated: CASSRLAGGPGEQYF. The rearrangement joins TRBV7-9 to TRBJ2-7, with 14 bases lining up with TRBD2. The V gene's germline CDR1 is SEHNR and CDR2 FQNEAQ (reference sequence). V was pared by 5 bases and J by 6 bases, with 6 bases of the junction left unmatched. This CDR3 region has 15 residues.

The CDR3 DNA is TGTGCCAGCAATCCGAGCCTCCTTTACAATGAGCAGTTCTTC. Amino acid sequence: CASNPSLLYNEQFF. The rearrangement links TRBV6-2 or TRBV6-3 to TRBJ2-1, with D unresolved. The V gene's germline CDR1 is MNHEY and CDR2 SVGEGT. This CDR3 contains 14 residues. V gave up 7 bases and J gave up 4 bases, with 14 bases separating them.

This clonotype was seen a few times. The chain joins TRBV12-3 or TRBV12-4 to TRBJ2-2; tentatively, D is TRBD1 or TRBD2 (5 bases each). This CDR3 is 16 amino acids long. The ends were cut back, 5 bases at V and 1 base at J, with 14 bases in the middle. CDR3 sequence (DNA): TGTGCCAGCAGTCAATGGGGACCACGGAACACCGGGGAGCTGTTTTTT. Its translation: CASSQWGPRNTGELFF.

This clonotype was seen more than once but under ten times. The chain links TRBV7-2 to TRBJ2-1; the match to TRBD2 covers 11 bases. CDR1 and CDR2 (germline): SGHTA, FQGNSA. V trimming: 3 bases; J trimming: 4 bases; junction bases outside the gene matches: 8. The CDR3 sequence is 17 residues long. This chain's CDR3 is CASSFRTSGLRYNEQFF. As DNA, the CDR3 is TGTGCCAGCAGCTTCCGGACTAGCGGGTTACGTTACAATGAGCAGTTCTTC.

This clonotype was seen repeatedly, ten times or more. The CDR3 coding sequence is TGTGCCAGCAGTTACGACGGGGCAAGCGCGGATACGCAGTATTTT. It encodes CASSYDGASADTQYF. The chain joins TRBV6-2 or TRBV6-3 to TRBJ2-3; D tentatively reads TRBD1 or TRBD2 (5 bases each). The CDR3 is 15 amino acids. The V gene lost 2 bases and the J gene lost 6 bases, with 15 bases spanning the gap. From germline, CDR1 is MNHEY and CDR2 SVGEGT.

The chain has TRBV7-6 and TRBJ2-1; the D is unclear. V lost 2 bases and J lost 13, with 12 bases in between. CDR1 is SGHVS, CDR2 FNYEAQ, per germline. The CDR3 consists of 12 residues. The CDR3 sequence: CASSLFLETQFF. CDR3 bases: TGTGCCAGCAGCTTATTCCTCGAGACTCAGTTCTTC. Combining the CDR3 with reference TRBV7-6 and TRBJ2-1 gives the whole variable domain GAGVSQSPRYKVTKRGQDVALRCDPISGHVSLYWYRQALGQGPEFLTYFNYEAQQDKSGLPNDRFSAERPEGSISTLTIQRTEQRDSAMYRCASSLFLETQFFGPGTRLTVL.

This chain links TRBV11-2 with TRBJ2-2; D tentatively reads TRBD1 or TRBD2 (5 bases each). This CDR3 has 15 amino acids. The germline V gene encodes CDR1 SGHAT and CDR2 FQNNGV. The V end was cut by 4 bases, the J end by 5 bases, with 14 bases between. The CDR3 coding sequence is TGTGCCAGCAGCTCATACCGGGGCACGACCGGGGAGCTGTTTTTT. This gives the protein CASSSYRGTTGELFF.

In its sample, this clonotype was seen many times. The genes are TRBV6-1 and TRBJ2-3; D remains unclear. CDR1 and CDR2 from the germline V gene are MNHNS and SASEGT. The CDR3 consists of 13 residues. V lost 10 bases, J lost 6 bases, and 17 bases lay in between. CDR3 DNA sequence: TGTGCCACCCGAGCTCGGATCTTCGATACGCAGTATTTT. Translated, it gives CATRARIFDTQYF.

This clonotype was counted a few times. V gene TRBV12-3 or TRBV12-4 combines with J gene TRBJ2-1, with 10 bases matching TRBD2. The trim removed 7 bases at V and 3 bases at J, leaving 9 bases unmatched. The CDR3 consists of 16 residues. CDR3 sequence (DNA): TGTGCCAGCACTACCAGCGGACTAGCGGTCTACAATGAGCAGTTCTTC. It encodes CASTTSGLAVYNEQFF.

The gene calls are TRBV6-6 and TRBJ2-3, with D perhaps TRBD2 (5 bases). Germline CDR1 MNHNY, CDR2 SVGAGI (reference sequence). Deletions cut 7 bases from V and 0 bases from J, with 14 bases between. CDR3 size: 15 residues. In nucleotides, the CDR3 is TGTGCCAGCAACTCGTATCCGGGAAGCACAGATACGCAGTATTTT. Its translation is CASNSYPGSTDTQYF.

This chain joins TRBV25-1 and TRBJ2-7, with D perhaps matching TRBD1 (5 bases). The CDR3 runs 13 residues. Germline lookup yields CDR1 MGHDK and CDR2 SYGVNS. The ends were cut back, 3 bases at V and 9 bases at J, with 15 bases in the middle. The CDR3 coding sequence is TGTGCCAGCAGTGATACGACGGCCCAGGGGCAGTACTTC. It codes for CASSDTTAQGQYF.

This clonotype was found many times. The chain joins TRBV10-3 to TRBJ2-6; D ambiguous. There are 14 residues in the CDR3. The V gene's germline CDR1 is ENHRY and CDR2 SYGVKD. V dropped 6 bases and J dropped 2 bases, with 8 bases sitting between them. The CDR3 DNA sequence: TGTGCCATCAGCTCAGACGCTGGGGCCAACGTCCTGACTTTC. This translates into CAISSDAGANVLTF.

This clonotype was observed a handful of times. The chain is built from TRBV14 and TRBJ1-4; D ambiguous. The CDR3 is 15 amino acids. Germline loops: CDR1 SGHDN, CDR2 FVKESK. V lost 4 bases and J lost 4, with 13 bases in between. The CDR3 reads CASSRVTDLNEKLFF. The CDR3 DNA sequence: TGTGCCAGCAGCCGCGTGACGGACCTTAATGAAAAACTGTTTTTT.

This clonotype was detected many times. The CDR3 here is CASTGTGGNYEQYF. The CDR3 DNA sequence: TGTGCCAGCACCGGGACAGGGGGCAACTACGAGCAGTACTTC. This chain uses TRBV12-3 or TRBV12-4 with TRBJ2-7; the match to TRBD1 covers 12 bases. V gave up 7 bases and J gave up 3 bases; unmatched junction bases: 4. This CDR3 contains 14 residues.

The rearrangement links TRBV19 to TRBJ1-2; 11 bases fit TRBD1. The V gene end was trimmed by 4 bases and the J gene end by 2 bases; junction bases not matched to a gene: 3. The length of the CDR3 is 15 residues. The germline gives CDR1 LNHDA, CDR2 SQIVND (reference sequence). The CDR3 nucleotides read TGTGCCAGTAGTACCGGACAGGGGGCGAACTATGGCTACACCTTC. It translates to CASSTGQGANYGYTF.

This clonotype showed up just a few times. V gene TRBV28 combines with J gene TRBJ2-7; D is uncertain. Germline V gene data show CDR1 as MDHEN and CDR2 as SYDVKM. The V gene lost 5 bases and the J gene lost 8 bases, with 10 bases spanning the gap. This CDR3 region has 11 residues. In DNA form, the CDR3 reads TGTGCCAGCAGTCCAGCCGAAAAGCAGTACTTC. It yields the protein CASSPAEKQYF.

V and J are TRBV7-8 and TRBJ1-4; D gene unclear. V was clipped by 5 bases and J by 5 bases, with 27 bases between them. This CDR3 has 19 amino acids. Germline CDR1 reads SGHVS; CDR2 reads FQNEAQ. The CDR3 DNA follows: TGTGCCAGCAGCCTCCGACGTGGGTGGTCGGCTAAATCCAATGAAAAACTGTTTTTT. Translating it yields CASSLRRGWSAKSNEKLFF.

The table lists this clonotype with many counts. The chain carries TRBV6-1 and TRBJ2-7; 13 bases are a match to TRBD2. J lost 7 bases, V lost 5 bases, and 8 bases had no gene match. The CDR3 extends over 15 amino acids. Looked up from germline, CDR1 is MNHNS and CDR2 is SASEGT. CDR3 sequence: CASSSPGTSGIEQYF. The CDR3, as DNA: TGTGCCAGCAGTTCTCCCGGGACTAGCGGGATTGAGCAGTACTTC.

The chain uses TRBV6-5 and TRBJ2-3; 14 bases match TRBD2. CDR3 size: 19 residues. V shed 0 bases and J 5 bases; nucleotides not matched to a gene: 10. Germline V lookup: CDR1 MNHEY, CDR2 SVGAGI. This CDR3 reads CASSYSGQGLAGVIDTQYF. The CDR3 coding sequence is TGTGCCAGCAGTTACTCGGGACAGGGACTAGCGGGAGTGATAGATACGCAGTATTTT.

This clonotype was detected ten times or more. The chain's CDR3 is CASSALADSYEQYF. As DNA, the CDR3 is TGTGCCAGCTCAGCACTAGCGGACTCCTACGAGCAGTACTTC. V is TRBV18 and J is TRBJ2-7; 8 bases align to TRBD2. This CDR3 region has 14 residues. Germline V lookup: CDR1 KGHSH, CDR2 LQKENI. With V trimmed by 5 bases and J by 0 bases, 3 bases remained unmatched. Looking up the rest from reference TRBV18 and TRBJ2-7 gives the full variable domain: NAGVMQNPRHLVRRRGQEARLRCSPMKGHSHVYWYRQLPEEGLKFMVYLQKENIIDESGMPKERFSAEFPKEGPSILRIQQVVRGDSAAYFCASSALADSYEQYFGPGTRLTVT.

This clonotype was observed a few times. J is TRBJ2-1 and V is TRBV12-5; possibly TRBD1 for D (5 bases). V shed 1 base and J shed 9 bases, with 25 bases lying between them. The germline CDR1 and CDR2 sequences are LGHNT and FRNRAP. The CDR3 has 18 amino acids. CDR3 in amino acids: CASGLALGGRVLAAEQFF. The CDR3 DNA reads TGTGCTAGTGGTTTGGCCCTTGGCGGCAGGGTCTTGGCGGCTGAGCAGTTCTTC.

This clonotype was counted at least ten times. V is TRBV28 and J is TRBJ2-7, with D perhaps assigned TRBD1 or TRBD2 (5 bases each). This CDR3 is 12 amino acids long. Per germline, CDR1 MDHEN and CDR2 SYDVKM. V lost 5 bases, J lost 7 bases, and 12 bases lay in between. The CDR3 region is CASSTGGREQYF. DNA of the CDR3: TGTGCCAGCAGTACTGGGGGTAGGGAGCAGTACTTC. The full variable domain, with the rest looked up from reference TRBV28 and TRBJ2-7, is DVKVTQSSRYLVKRTGEKVFLECVQDMDHENMFWYRQDPGLGLRLIYFSYDVKMKEKGDIPEGYSVSREKKERFSLILESASTNQTSMYLCASSTGGREQYFGPGTRLTVT.

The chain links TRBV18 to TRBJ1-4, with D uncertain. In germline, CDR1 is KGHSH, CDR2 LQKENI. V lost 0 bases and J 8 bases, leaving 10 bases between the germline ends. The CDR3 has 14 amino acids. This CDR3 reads CASSPPWGYEKLFF. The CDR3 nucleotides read TGTGCCAGCTCACCACCCTGGGGTTACGAAAAACTGTTTTTT.

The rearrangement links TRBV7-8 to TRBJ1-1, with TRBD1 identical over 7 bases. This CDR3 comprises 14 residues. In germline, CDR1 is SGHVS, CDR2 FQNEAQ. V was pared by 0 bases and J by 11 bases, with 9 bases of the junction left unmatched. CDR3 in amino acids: CASSLANRGGVAFF. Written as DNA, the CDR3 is TGTGCCAGCAGCTTAGCAAACAGGGGAGGAGTGGCTTTCTTT.

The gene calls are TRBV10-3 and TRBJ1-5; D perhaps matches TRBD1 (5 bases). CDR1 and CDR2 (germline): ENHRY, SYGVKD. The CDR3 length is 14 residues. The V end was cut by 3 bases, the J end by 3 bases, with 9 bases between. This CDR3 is CAISESGNNQPQHF. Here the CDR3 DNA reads TGTGCCATCAGTGAATCAGGGAACAATCAGCCCCAGCATTTT.

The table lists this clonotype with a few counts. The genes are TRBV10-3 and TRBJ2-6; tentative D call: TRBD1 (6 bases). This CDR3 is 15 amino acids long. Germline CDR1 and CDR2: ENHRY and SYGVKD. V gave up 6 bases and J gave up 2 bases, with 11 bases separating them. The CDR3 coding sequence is TGTGCCATCAGAAACAGGGCCACTGGGGCCAACGTCCTGACTTTC. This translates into CAIRNRATGANVLTF.

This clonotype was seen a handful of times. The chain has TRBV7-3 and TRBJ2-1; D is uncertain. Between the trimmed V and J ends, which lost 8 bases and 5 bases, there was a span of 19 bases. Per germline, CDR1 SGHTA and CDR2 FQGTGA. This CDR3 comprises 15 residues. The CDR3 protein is CASSQGPGRNNEQFF. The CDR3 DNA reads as TGTGCCAGCTCCCAAGGTCCTGGCCGCAACAATGAGCAGTTCTTC.